The TCR beta chain under discussion was sequenced for a study of T cells after yellow fever vaccination. Whole-study results and caveats: Only a minor proportion of clonotypes was detected across both CD4 and CD8 compartments. Boosting was followed by the reappearance of most primary-vaccination clones (about 97% CD4, about 90% CD8). High-abundance clonotypes from the bulk population could contaminate FACS-sorted repertoires.

Trimming stripped 5 bases from V and 6 bases from J, with 13 bases between. CDR3 size: 12 residues. In germline, CDR1 is DFQATT, CDR2 SNEGSKA (reference sequence). About this clonotype itself: Its target is not known.

TCRdb fed the 5' RACE reads into MiXCR, producing one record per CDR3 protein. The sample lists around 530,000 distinct CDR3 sequences, about a sixth occurring once. The genes are TRBV20-1 and TRBJ1-1, with D tentatively TRBD1 (5 bases). Sequencing was performed on PBMCs, taken 4 to 5 days after the first yellow fever vaccination. The origin of this receptor is a man between 18 and 29 years old who received the YFV17D yellow fever vaccine. The CDR3 nucleotides read TGCAGTGCTGCCCATGGGACGGCTGAAGCTTTCTTT. Protein: CSAAHGTAEAFF.